The next 20 T cell receptor beta chains were all read from a single sample in a study of beta chain features in type 1 diabetes. Reverse transcribing all isolated RNA meant expressed TCRB transcripts were sequenced. Method: immunoSEQ multiplex PCR; TCRdb's copy keeps in-frame clones and lacks some. The table shows some 500,000 clones, with roughly 10% occurring only once. The sequenced material came from naive CD4+ T cells from blood. These receptors were taken from a young woman in good health.

CDR3 coding DNA: TGTGCCAGCAGCTTAGTTGCGGTCGGGATCCAAGAGACCCAGTACTTC. This codes for CASSLVAVGIQETQYF. This chain joins TRBV7-2 and TRBJ2-5; weak D call: TRBD2 (5 bases). Germline CDR1 and CDR2: SGHTA and FQGNSA. The CDR3 has 16 residues. V was trimmed by 1 base and J by 1 base, leaving 13 bases between them.

CDR3 sequence: CASRTNEGLNYGYTF. As DNA, the CDR3 is TGTGCCAGCAGGACAAATGAGGGACTTAACTATGGCTACACCTTC. J is TRBJ1-2 and V is TRBV28; D perhaps matches TRBD1 (5 bases). Trimming removed 6 bases at V and 1 base at J, with 15 bases between. Germline values: CDR1 MDHEN, CDR2 SYDVKM. This CDR3 is 15 amino acids long.

This clone has a handful of counts. V gene TRBV9 combines with J gene TRBJ2-1; D is unclear. The CDR3 has 15 amino acids. The germline gives CDR1 SGDLS, CDR2 YYNGEE. Trimming took 3 bases from V and 5 from J, leaving 15 bases between them. CDR3 region: CASSASSRSHNEQFF. The CDR3 coding sequence is TGTGCCAGCAGCGCCAGTTCCAGGTCGCACAATGAGCAGTTCTTC.

This clone was seen a few times. The chain combines TRBV7-2 with TRBJ2-3; D is unclear. Germline loops: CDR1 SGHTA, CDR2 FQGNSA. The germline V and J ends were trimmed by 6 bases and 4 bases, with 11 bases remaining between them. The CDR3 runs to 13 residues. For the CDR3, the DNA is TGTGCCAGCAGAGCTTTGGCCTCAGATACGCAGTATTTT. Translation: CASRALASDTQYF.

The genes are TRBV15 and TRBJ1-1, with D possibly being TRBD1 (6 bases). CDR3 length: 14 amino acids. Trimming removed 1 base at V and 11 bases at J, with 17 bases between. Germline CDR1 reads LNHNV; CDR2 reads YYDKDF (reference sequence). The CDR3 spells CATSRVGGQSVAFF. The CDR3 nucleotides read TGTGCCACCAGCAGAGTAGGAGGACAGAGCGTGGCTTTCTTT.

The gene calls are TRBV19 and TRBJ2-3; D remains ambiguous. The CDR3 has 15 residues. CDR1 is LNHDA, CDR2 SQIVND, per germline (reference sequence). Trimming took 7 bases from V and 2 from J, leaving 16 bases between them. CDR3 region: CASTPQLSYTDTQYF. The CDR3 region has the DNA TGTGCCAGTACCCCACAGCTATCGTACACAGATACGCAGTATTTT.

V is TRBV11-2 and J is TRBJ2-1; TRBD2 matches 13 bases. Germline values: CDR1 SGHAT, CDR2 FQNNGV. V lost 1 base to trimming and J lost 5 bases; unmatched junction nucleotides: 5. The CDR3 contains 17 residues. The CDR3 here is CASSLGSGLAGDNEQFF. The CDR3 bases are TGTGCCAGCAGCTTAGGGTCTGGACTAGCGGGGGACAATGAGCAGTTCTTC.

This chain connects TRBV30 to TRBJ2-7; 12 bases line up with TRBD2. The germline gives CDR1 GTSNPN, CDR2 SVGIG (reference sequence). The junction had 7 bases not matched to a gene; V was cut back by 0 bases and J by 7 bases. This CDR3 is 15 amino acids long. Here the CDR3 reads CAWSVGTSGSGEQYF. In DNA, the CDR3 is TGTGCCTGGAGTGTAGGGACTAGCGGGTCGGGTGAGCAGTACTTC.

A few counts support this clone. The chain combines TRBV7-2 with TRBJ2-1; 14 bases match TRBD2. The germline CDR1 and CDR2 sequences are SGHTA and FQGNSA. Unmatched junction bases numbered 7, after V lost 6 bases and J lost 15 bases. The CDR3 runs 13 residues. The CDR3: CASSRTSGGLRFF. For the CDR3, the DNA is TGTGCCAGCAGTCGGACTAGCGGGGGGCTCCGGTTCTTC.

V gene TRBV4-1 combines with J gene TRBJ2-1; 10 positions agree with TRBD2. Germline V gives CDR1 MGHRA, CDR2 YSYEKL. The CDR3 length is 17 residues. The J segment lost 2 bases and the V segment lost 4 bases, leaving 8 bases of the junction unmatched. The CDR3 bases are TGCGCCAGCAGCCGGGAGATAGCGGGGGGACCCTACAATGAGCAGTTCTTC. It codes for CASSREIAGGPYNEQFF.

This clone appeared a few times. V gene TRBV7-2 combines with J gene TRBJ2-5; D tentatively fits TRBD1 or TRBD2 (5 bases each). The CDR3 is 16 residues long. V lost 0 bases, J lost 2 bases, and 13 bases lay in between. The germline V gene encodes CDR1 SGHTA and CDR2 FQGNSA. CDR3 amino acids: CASSLAAGASQETQYF. The CDR3 DNA is TGTGCCAGCAGCTTAGCCGCCGGGGCGTCTCAAGAGACCCAGTACTTC.

The chain joins TRBV18 to TRBJ2-3; no clear D. The germline gives CDR1 KGHSH, CDR2 LQKENI. Deletions cut 2 bases from V and 6 bases from J, with 6 bases between. This CDR3 has 12 residues. The CDR3 DNA reads as TGTGCCAGCTCACCAGGTTTGGATACGCAGTATTTT. Its protein product is CASSPGLDTQYF.

The CDR3 DNA reads as TGTGCCAGCAGCTTATCGGGGCAAACTCAGCCCCAGCATTTT. It yields the protein CASSLSGQTQPQHF. The chain couples TRBV7-2 to TRBJ1-5; a weak D match, TRBD1 (5 bases). Trimming removed 2 bases at V and 6 bases at J, with 11 bases between. The length of the CDR3 is 14 residues. CDR1 is SGHTA and CDR2 is FQGNSA in the germline V gene.

The chain combines TRBV7-9 with TRBJ2-3, with 8 positions matching TRBD2. Germline CDR1 reads SEHNR; CDR2 reads FQNEAQ (reference sequence). This CDR3 contains 15 residues. Trimming cost V 5 bases and J 0 bases; bases outside gene matches: 4. The CDR3 region is CASSAAGASTDTQYF. CDR3 DNA: TGTGCCAGCAGCGCAGCGGGAGCTAGCACAGATACGCAGTATTTT.

This clone showed up just a few times. V gene TRBV9 combines with J gene TRBJ2-1; 9 bases are a match to TRBD2. In germline, CDR1 is SGDLS, CDR2 YYNGEE. The CDR3 extends over 15 amino acids. Germline trimming cut 1 base from V and 7 bases from J; bases unmatched to any gene: 6. CDR3 amino acids: CASSVSAGGPNEQFF. The CDR3 DNA follows: TGTGCCAGCAGCGTATCCGCGGGAGGGCCTAATGAGCAGTTCTTC.

The sample holds a few counts of this clone. The chain joins TRBV9 to TRBJ1-2; D possibly corresponds to TRBD1 (5 bases). The CDR3 has 13 amino acids. With 1 base removed from V and 5 bases from J, the gap between germline ends came to 9 bases. CDR1 and CDR2 from the germline V gene are SGDLS and YYNGEE. The CDR3 nucleotides are TGTGCCAGCAGCGTACGACAGTCTTATGGCTACACCTTC. This translates into CASSVRQSYGYTF.

This clone occurred a few times. The V gene is TRBV18, the J gene TRBJ2-3; 8 positions agree with TRBD1. CDR1 is KGHSH, CDR2 LQKENI, per germline. J gave up 7 bases and V 3 bases, and 12 bases lay outside the gene matches. This CDR3 is 16 amino acids long. CDR3 nucleotide sequence: TGTGCCAGCTCACCGACGGGGCCAGGGGGCGCGAATACGCAGTATTTT. This encodes CASSPTGPGGANTQYF.

The sample holds a few counts of this clone. The V gene is TRBV29-1, the J gene TRBJ1-2, with D unresolved. Germline CDR1 and CDR2: SQVTM and ANQGSEA. CDR3 length equals 14 residues. V gave up 2 bases and J gave up 0 bases, with 10 bases separating them. CDR3 nucleotides: TGCAGCGTTGAACGTGGGAGCTCTAACTATGGCTACACCTTC. Amino acid sequence: CSVERGSSNYGYTF.

This chain connects TRBV7-9 to TRBJ2-1; tentatively, D is TRBD2 (5 bases). This CDR3 has 16 amino acids. From germline, CDR1 is SEHNR and CDR2 FQNEAQ (reference sequence). Trimming took 8 bases from V and 2 from J, leaving 19 bases between them. The CDR3 is CASWAELESTYNEQFF. Here the CDR3 DNA reads TGTGCCAGCTGGGCCGAACTAGAATCAACCTACAATGAGCAGTTCTTC.

The rearrangement joins TRBV15 to TRBJ1-2, with D possibly TRBD1 on 6 matching bases. The V and J ends lost 6 bases and 4 bases respectively, with 6 bases between them. The CDR3 has 11 residues. The V gene's germline CDR1 is LNHNV and CDR2 YYDKDF (reference sequence). CDR3 coding DNA: TGTGCCACCAGACAGGGCTATGGCTACACCTTC. It specifies CATRQGYGYTF.